These 30 T cell receptor beta chains came from one sample sequenced in a study of blood T cell repertoires in COVID-19. Repertoires were generated with immunoSEQ multiplex PCR, while TCRdb's copy carries only in-frame clones and drops some. Among 150,000 to 200,000 clones listed, approximately 79% were seen once. The specimen was peripheral blood. These receptors came from an elderly woman with acute or convalescent COVID-19.

The V and J genes are TRBV12-3 or TRBV12-4 and TRBJ1-1; D may be TRBD1 (5 bases). There are 13 residues in the CDR3. The V gene lost 3 bases and the J gene lost 4 bases, with 9 bases spanning the gap. As DNA, the CDR3 is TGTGCCAGCAGTTTTAAGGGGATCACTGAAGCTTTCTTT. This sequence encodes CASSFKGITEAFF.

The J gene is TRBJ1-2, the V gene TRBV5-3, with 7 bases that match TRBD1. TRBV5-3 is labeled an ORF, and its function is uncertain. The V segment lost 4 bases and the J segment 4 bases; nucleotides outside the gene matches: 7. The CDR3 sequence is 14 residues long. CDR3 DNA: TGTGCCAGAAGCCCGGATGACAGGGCCTATGGCTACACCTTC. This codes for CARSPDDRAYGYTF.

This clone was seen only once. This chain links TRBV19 with TRBJ2-1, with D tentatively TRBD2 (7 bases). The CDR3 totals 17 residues. The germline V gene has CDR1 LNHDA and CDR2 SQIVND (reference sequence). V lost 3 bases to trimming and J lost 2 bases, with 17 bases between them. The CDR3 sequence is CASSILLGGGPYNEQFF. The CDR3 DNA reads TGTGCCAGTAGTATCCTATTGGGCGGGGGCCCCTACAATGAGCAGTTCTTC. Full variable domain (outside the CDR3, taken from reference TRBV19 and TRBJ2-1): DGGITQSPKYLFRKEGQNVTLSCEQNLNHDAMYWYRQDPGQGLRLIYYSQIVNDFQKGDIAEGYSVSREKKESFPLTVTSAQKNPTAFYLCASSILLGGGPYNEQFFGPGTRLTVL.

This chain links TRBV19 with TRBJ1-5, with 8 bases fitting TRBD1. V gave up 2 bases and J gave up 4 bases; unmatched junction bases: 10. The germline gives CDR1 LNHDA, CDR2 SQIVND (reference sequence). The CDR3 is 17 amino acids. For the CDR3, the DNA is TGTGCCAGTAGTATAAGTCAGGGGGCGCGTTCGAATCAGCCCCAGCATTTT. Protein product: CASSISQGARSNQPQHF.

V usage is TRBV30 and J usage is TRBJ1-5; D is undetermined. The CDR3 runs 12 residues. Germline V gene data show CDR1 as GTSNPN and CDR2 as SVGIG (reference sequence). Trimming removed 2 bases at V and 9 bases at J, with 11 bases between. The chain's CDR3 is CAWSPYSGPQHF. Written as DNA, the CDR3 is TGTGCCTGGAGTCCCTATTCTGGGCCCCAGCATTTT. Complete variable domain (other parts from reference TRBV30 and TRBJ1-5): SQTIHQWPATLVQPVGSPLSLECTVEGTSNPNLYWYRQAAGRGLQLLFYSVGIGQISSEVPQNLSASRPQDRQFILSSKKLLLSDSGFYLCAWSPYSGPQHFGDGTRLSIL.

The chain recombines TRBV7-2 with TRBJ1-1, with 7 bases that match TRBD1. Germline values: CDR1 SGHTA, CDR2 FQGNSA. The CDR3 runs 13 residues. The V and J ends lost 3 bases and 4 bases, in that order; junction bases with no gene match: 2. The CDR3 coding sequence is TGTGCCAGCAGCTTCCAGGGGGGCACTGAAGCTTTCTTT. Translated: CASSFQGGTEAFF.

This clone was counted only a few times. The V call is TRBV27, the J call TRBJ2-5, with 12 nucleotides matching TRBD1. Germline V CDR1 and CDR2: MNHEY, SMNVEV (reference sequence). With 0 bases clipped from V and 9 bases from J, the junction kept 2 bases outside the gene matches. The CDR3 sequence is 14 residues long. CDR3 nucleotide sequence: TGTGCCAGCAGTTTATCCGGGACAGGGGGCGCCCAGTACTTC. Amino acid sequence: CASSLSGTGGAQYF.

V and J are TRBV28 and TRBJ2-7; tentatively, D is TRBD2 (5 bases). Germline-derived CDR1 and CDR2 are MDHEN and SYDVKM. V lost 6 bases, J lost 3 bases, and 12 bases lay in between. The CDR3 has 13 amino acids. The CDR3 nucleotides are TGTGCCAGCAGCGGGGAACCTATCTACGAGCAGTACTTC. Its translation is CASSGEPIYEQYF.

The chain employs TRBV2 and TRBJ1-6; D gene ambiguous. CDR1 and CDR2 (germline): SNHLY, FYNNEI. This CDR3 has 12 amino acids. The V end lost 8 bases, the J end lost 2 bases, and 4 bases lay between the germline ends. Here the CDR3 DNA reads TGTGCCAGCCGGGCCTATAATTCACCCCTCCACTTT. Amino acids: CASRAYNSPLHF. Filled out from reference TRBV2 and TRBJ1-6, the complete variable domain reads EPEVTQTPSHQVTQMGQEVILRCVPISNHLYFYWYRQILGQKVEFLVSFYNNEISEKSEIFDDQFSVERPDGSNFTLKIRSTKLEDSAMYFCASRAYNSPLHFGNGTRLTVT.

The rearrangement uses TRBV2 and TRBJ1-6, with D perhaps TRBD1 (6 bases). This CDR3 is 15 amino acids long. CDR1 is SNHLY and CDR2 is FYNNEI in the germline V gene. V lost 5 bases and J 4 bases, leaving 12 bases between the germline ends. The CDR3 region has the DNA TGTGCCAGCAGTACCAGGACAGAGTATAATTCACCCCTCCACTTT. As protein: CASSTRTEYNSPLHF.

The chain couples TRBV4-1 to TRBJ2-2; TRBD1 aligns across 8 bases. This CDR3 comprises 16 residues. Germline CDR1 reads MGHRA; CDR2 reads YSYEKL. With 0 bases clipped from V and 4 bases from J, the junction kept 4 bases outside the gene matches. The CDR3 region is CASSQESDRVTGELFF. The CDR3 DNA sequence: TGCGCCAGCAGCCAAGAATCGGACAGGGTCACCGGGGAGCTGTTTTTT.

The chain joins TRBV2 to TRBJ2-1, with 8 positions matching TRBD2. The V gene's germline CDR1 is SNHLY and CDR2 FYNNEI. The CDR3 extends over 15 amino acids. Germline trimming cut 3 bases from V and 7 bases from J; bases unmatched to any gene: 8. CDR3 sequence reads: CASSELLRGGNEQFF. DNA for the CDR3: TGTGCCAGCAGTGAGTTGCTCCGGGGGGGGAATGAGCAGTTCTTC.

This clone was picked up a small number of times. V usage is TRBV5-5 and J usage is TRBJ1-3, with no clear D. Per the germline V gene, CDR1 is SGHKS and CDR2 is YYEKEE (reference sequence). Trimming left V 0 bases short and J 0 bases short, with 4 bases between. The CDR3 covers 14 residues. The CDR3 nucleotides are TGTGCCAGCAGCTTGGAGCACTCTGGAAACACCATATATTTT. It codes for CASSLEHSGNTIYF. The full variable domain, with the rest looked up from reference TRBV5-5 and TRBJ1-3, is DAGVTQSPTHLIKTRGQQVTLRCSPISGHKSVSWYQQVLGQGPQFIFQYYEKEERGRGNFPDRFSARQFPNYSSELNVNALLLGDSALYLCASSLEHSGNTIYFGEGSWLTVV.

The chain links TRBV6-2 or TRBV6-3 to TRBJ2-5; 7 bases are shared with TRBD2. Germline V gene data show CDR1 as MNHEY and CDR2 as SVGEGT. V lost 6 bases, J lost 5 bases, and 12 bases stayed unmatched. The CDR3 has 15 amino acids. The CDR3 region has the DNA TGTGCCAGCAGCTATGGGACTACGGACCTTGAGACCCAGTACTTC. It codes for CASSYGTTDLETQYF.

The rearrangement links TRBV3-1 (or the pseudogene TRBV3-2) to TRBJ1-6, with D possibly being TRBD1 (5 bases). This CDR3 region has 15 residues. Germline V CDR1 and CDR2: LGHDT, YNNKEL (reference sequence). V lost 0 bases and J 6 bases, leaving 9 bases between the germline ends. The CDR3 DNA sequence: TGTGCCAGCAGCCAAGATCCCCAGGGTAATTCACCCCTCCACTTT. This translates into CASSQDPQGNSPLHF.

CDR3 region: CASSIWTSGPYEQYF. CDR3 DNA sequence: TGTGCCAGCAGCATCTGGACTAGCGGTCCCTACGAGCAGTACTTC. The chain employs TRBV7-8 and TRBJ2-7; 10 bases agree with TRBD2. CDR1 and CDR2 (germline): SGHVS, FQNEAQ. The CDR3 length is 15 residues. V lost 5 bases, J lost 2 bases, and 6 bases stayed unmatched.

V is TRBV9 and J is TRBJ2-1; 13 nucleotides match TRBD2. CDR1 is SGDLS, CDR2 YYNGEE, per germline. The CDR3 is 16 residues long. Trimming removed 3 bases from V and 7 bases from J; junction bases left unmatched: 7. The CDR3, as DNA: TGTGCCAGCAGCGAGGCTCGACTAGCGGGGGGTAATGAGCAGTTCTTC. It is translated as CASSEARLAGGNEQFF. The full variable domain, with the rest looked up from reference TRBV9 and TRBJ2-1, is DSGVTQTPKHLITATGQRVTLRCSPRSGDLSVYWYQQSLDQGLQFLIQYYNGEERAKGNILERFSAQQFPDLHSELNLSSLELGDSALYFCASSEARLAGGNEQFFGPGTRLTVL.

This chain uses TRBV15 with TRBJ1-4, with TRBD1 matching 9 bases. Germline CDR1 reads LNHNV; CDR2 reads YYDKDF (reference sequence). The CDR3 is made up of 16 amino acids. Trimming removed 1 base from V and 7 bases from J; junction bases left unmatched: 7. CDR3 in DNA: TGTGCCACCAGCAGAGGACAGGGGGACGCCGGTGAAAAACTGTTTTTT. The encoded protein is CATSRGQGDAGEKLFF.

The genes are TRBV19 and TRBJ2-7, with D maybe TRBD1 (6 bases). The CDR3 runs to 14 residues. CDR1 and CDR2 from the germline V gene are LNHDA and SQIVND (reference sequence). V lost 7 bases, J lost 0 bases, and 13 bases lay in between. CDR3 region: CASKPRDTSYEQYF. The DNA for the CDR3 is TGTGCCAGTAAACCCCGGGACACCTCCTACGAGCAGTACTTC.

The rearrangement uses TRBV11-2 and TRBJ2-7; TRBD2 aligns across 10 bases. This CDR3 contains 16 residues. Trimming at V came to 1 base and at J to 1 base, leaving 4 bases not matched to a gene. Germline V gene data show CDR1 as SGHAT and CDR2 as FQNNGV. The CDR3 reads CASSLALAGVSYEQYF. The CDR3 DNA is TGTGCCAGCAGCTTAGCCCTAGCGGGGGTGTCCTACGAGCAGTACTTC.

V gene TRBV5-6 combines with J gene TRBJ2-3; D unresolved. This CDR3 spans 14 amino acids. With 6 bases removed from V and 0 bases from J, the gap between germline ends came to 11 bases. CDR1 and CDR2 from the germline V gene are SGHDT and YYEEEE. The CDR3 protein is CASTRGWSTDTQYF. The CDR3 DNA reads TGTGCCAGCACCCGCGGTTGGAGCACAGATACGCAGTATTTT. Complete variable domain (other parts from reference TRBV5-6 and TRBJ2-3): DAGVTQSPTHLIKTRGQQVTLRCSPKSGHDTVSWYQQALGQGPQFIFQYYEEEERQRGNFPDRFSGHQFPNYSSELNVNALLLGDSALYLCASTRGWSTDTQYFGPGTRLTVL.

On this clone: The sample carries other DNA sequences with the same CDR3. The chain recombines TRBV5-6 with TRBJ2-3; TRBD1 might be the D (5 bases). The CDR3 has 13 amino acids. The V and J ends lost 4 bases and 0 bases respectively, with 6 bases between them. From germline, CDR1 is SGHDT and CDR2 YYEEEE. CDR3 in amino acids: CASSGHSTDTQYF. CDR3 DNA: TGTGCCAGCAGCGGACATAGCACAGATACGCAGTATTTT.

This chain uses TRBV11-2 with TRBJ2-5; 10 bases agree with TRBD2. The CDR3 has 15 residues. V trimming: 2 bases; J trimming: 5 bases; junction bases outside the gene matches: 5. Germline V gene lookup returns CDR1 SGHAT and CDR2 FQNNGV. The CDR3 DNA follows: TGTGCCAGCAGCTTATTCCTAGCGGGGGTTGAGACCCAGTACTTC. It yields the protein CASSLFLAGVETQYF.

Only a few counts were recorded for this clone. The chain employs TRBV4-1 and TRBJ2-1; D is uncertain. Germline V CDR1 and CDR2: MGHRA, YSYEKL. The CDR3 is 16 amino acids. Trimming removed 2 bases from V and 8 bases from J, with 19 bases in between. The CDR3, as DNA: TGCGCCAGCAGCCAATTAAACTTGCTCCGGGTGGATGAGCAGTTCTTC. It is translated as CASSQLNLLRVDEQFF.

The gene calls are TRBV10-1 and TRBJ2-1; 14 bases map to TRBD2. This CDR3 region has 14 residues. V shed 4 bases and J 7 bases; nucleotides not matched to a gene: 0. From germline, CDR1 is WNHNN and CDR2 SYGVQD (reference sequence). The CDR3 DNA reads TGCGCCAGCAGTGGACTAGCGGGAGGGAATGAGCAGTTCTTC. Its protein is CASSGLAGGNEQFF.

This clone was counted a few times. The genes are TRBV28 and TRBJ2-5, with a possible D match to TRBD1 (7 bases). Germline CDR1 reads MDHEN; CDR2 reads SYDVKM. The V end lost 0 bases, the J end lost 2 bases, and 25 bases lay between the germline ends. CDR3 length: 20 residues. The CDR3 spells CASSLWAGGRSIGNQETQYF. The CDR3 DNA reads as TGTGCCAGCAGTTTATGGGCAGGGGGGAGATCAATAGGCAATCAAGAGACCCAGTACTTC.

This chain connects TRBV5-6 to TRBJ2-4; tentative D call: TRBD1 (6 bases). The germline V gene encodes CDR1 SGHDT and CDR2 YYEEEE. V lost 1 base, J lost 1 base, and 9 bases lay in between. The CDR3 covers 15 residues. The CDR3 region has the DNA TGTGCCAGCAGCTTGTTAAGGGGGGCCAAAAACATTCAGTACTTC. This gives the protein CASSLLRGAKNIQYF.

V usage is TRBV7-2 and J usage is TRBJ2-3, with a weak D call TRBD2 (7 bases). The germline V and J ends were trimmed by 3 bases and 2 bases, with 15 bases remaining between them. CDR3 length: 16 residues. In germline, CDR1 is SGHTA, CDR2 FQGNSA. The DNA of the CDR3 is TGTGCCAGCAGCTTCTGGGGGGGCGGGTTCACAGATACGCAGTATTTT. Protein sequence: CASSFWGGGFTDTQYF.

This clone was seen a few times. The rearrangement joins TRBV7-8 to TRBJ2-1; possible D gene TRBD2, 5 bases. Between the trimmed V and J ends, which lost 1 base and 7 bases, there was a span of 17 bases. The CDR3 covers 16 residues. Germline V gives CDR1 SGHVS, CDR2 FQNEAQ. For the CDR3, the DNA is TGTGCCAGCAGCTTAGGTCCAAGGCTAGCTGGGAATGAGCAGTTCTTC. The encoded protein is CASSLGPRLAGNEQFF.

This chain uses TRBV13 with TRBJ1-3, with D perhaps matching TRBD1 (6 bases). This CDR3 contains 14 residues. Between the trimmed V and J ends, which lost 6 bases and 4 bases, there was a span of 13 bases. Germline V gene lookup returns CDR1 PRHDT and CDR2 FYEKMQ (reference sequence). The CDR3: CASRMTGLGNTIYF. In DNA, the CDR3 is TGTGCCAGCAGAATGACAGGACTCGGAAACACCATATATTTT.